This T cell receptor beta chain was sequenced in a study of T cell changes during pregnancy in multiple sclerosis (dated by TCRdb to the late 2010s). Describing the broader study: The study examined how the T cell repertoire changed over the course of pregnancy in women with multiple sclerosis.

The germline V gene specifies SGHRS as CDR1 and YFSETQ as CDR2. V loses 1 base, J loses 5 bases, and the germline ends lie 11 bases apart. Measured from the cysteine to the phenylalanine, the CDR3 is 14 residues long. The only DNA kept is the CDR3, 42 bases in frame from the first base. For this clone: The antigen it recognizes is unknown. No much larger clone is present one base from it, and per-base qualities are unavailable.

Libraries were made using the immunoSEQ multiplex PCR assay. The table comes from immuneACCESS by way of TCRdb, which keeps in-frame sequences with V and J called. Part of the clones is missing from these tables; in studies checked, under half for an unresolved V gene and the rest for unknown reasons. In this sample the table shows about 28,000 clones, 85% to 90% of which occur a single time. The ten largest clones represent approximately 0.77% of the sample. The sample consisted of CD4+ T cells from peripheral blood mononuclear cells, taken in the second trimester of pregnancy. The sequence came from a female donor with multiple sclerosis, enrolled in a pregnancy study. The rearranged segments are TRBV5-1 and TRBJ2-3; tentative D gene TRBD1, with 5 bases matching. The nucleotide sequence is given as TGCGCCAGCAGCTTGTCACAGGCAAGAGATACGCAGTATTTT. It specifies CASSLSQARDTQYF.